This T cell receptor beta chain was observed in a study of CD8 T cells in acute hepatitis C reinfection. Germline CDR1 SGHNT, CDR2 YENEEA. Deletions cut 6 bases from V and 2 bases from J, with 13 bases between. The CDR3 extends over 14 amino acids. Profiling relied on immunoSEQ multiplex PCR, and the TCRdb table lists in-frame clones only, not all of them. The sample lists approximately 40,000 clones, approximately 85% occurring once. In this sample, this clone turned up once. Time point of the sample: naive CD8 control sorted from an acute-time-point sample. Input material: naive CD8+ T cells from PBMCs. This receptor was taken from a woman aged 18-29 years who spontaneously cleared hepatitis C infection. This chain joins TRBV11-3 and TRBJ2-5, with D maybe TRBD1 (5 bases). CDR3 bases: TGTGCCAGCAGGCCAACCCCAGGGCAAGAGACCCAGTACTTC. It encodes CASRPTPGQETQYF.